This T cell receptor beta chain is drawn from a study of identical twins. Template switching created a universal primer site, and the cDNA included unique molecular identifiers. TCRdb analysed the 5' RACE reads with MiXCR anew, one entry per CDR3 protein. The sample consists of 420,000 or so distinct CDR3 sequences, about 18% of them appearing once. This clonotype was counted between two and nine times. This TCR derives from a man in his forties or fifties in good health. Sample: naive T cells sorted from blood.

CDR3: CATSRDRGYGTTSSQMTQYF. CDR3 bases: TGTGCCACCAGCAGAGATAGAGGCTATGGAACCACTTCCTCCCAGATGACCCAGTACTTC. V is TRBV15 and J is TRBJ2-5; no clear D. The CDR3 loop spans 20 amino acids. Trimming cost V 0 bases and J 7 bases, with 30 bases left between them. Germline CDR1 LNHNV, CDR2 YYDKDF (reference sequence).